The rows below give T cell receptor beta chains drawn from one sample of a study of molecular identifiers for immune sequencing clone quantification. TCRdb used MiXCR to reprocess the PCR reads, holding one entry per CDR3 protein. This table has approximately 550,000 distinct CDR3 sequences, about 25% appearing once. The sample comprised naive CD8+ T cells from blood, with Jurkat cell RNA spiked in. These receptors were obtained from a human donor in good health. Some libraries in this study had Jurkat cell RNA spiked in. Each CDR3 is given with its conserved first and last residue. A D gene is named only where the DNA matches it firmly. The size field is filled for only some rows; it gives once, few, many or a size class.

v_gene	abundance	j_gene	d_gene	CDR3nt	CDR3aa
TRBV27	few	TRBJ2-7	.	TGTGCCAGCAGTTTAAGCCGGACCGCCTTTTTGGAGCAGTACTTC	CASSLSRTAFLEQYF
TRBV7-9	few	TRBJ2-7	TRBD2	TGTGCCAGCAGCTATGTGGGAGGGCCGGACGAGCAGTACTTC	CASSYVGGPDEQYF
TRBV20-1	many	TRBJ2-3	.	TGCAGTGCTAGGTTATTGTTGGAGGATACGCAGTATTTT	CSARLLLEDTQYF
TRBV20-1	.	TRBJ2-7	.	TGCAGTGCAAGAGATAAAGGCTCCTACGAGCAGTACTTC	CSARDKGSYEQYF
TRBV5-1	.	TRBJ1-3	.	TGCGCCAGCAGCTTGGAAGGGGCAGACACCATATATTTT	CASSLEGADTIYF
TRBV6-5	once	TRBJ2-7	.	.	CASSTSGQGSYEQYF
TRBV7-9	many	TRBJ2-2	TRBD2	TGTGCCAGCAGCACCCCCGAACTAGCGGGGTCCGGGGAGCTGTTTTTT	CASSTPELAGSGELFF
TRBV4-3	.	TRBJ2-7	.	TGCGCCAGCAGCCAAACCCCGGGACTCCTTGTCCCCTACGAGCAGTACTTC	CASSQTPGLLVPYEQYF
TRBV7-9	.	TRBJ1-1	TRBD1	TGTGCCAGCAGCCTAACACAGGGGGCGAGGTCTGAAGCTTTCTTT	CASSLTQGARSEAFF
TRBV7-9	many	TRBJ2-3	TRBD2	TGTGCCAGCAGTCTCCCCCTCCGGGGGGGCCCAGATACGCAGTATTTT	CASSLPLRGGPDTQYF
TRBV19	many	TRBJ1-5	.	TGTGCCAGTAGTACAGGGAATCAGCCCCAGCATTTT	CASSTGNQPQHF
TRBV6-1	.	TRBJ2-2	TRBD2	TGTGCCAGCAGTGCTCGGGAGGTCGGGACCGGGGAGCTGTTTTTT	CASSAREVGTGELFF
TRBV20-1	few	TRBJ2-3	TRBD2	TGCAGTGCTAGTGACCCGGAGACTAGCGGGAGAACAGACACAGATACGCAGTATTTT	CSASDPETSGRTDTDTQYF
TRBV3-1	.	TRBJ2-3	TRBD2	TGTGCCAGCAGCCTCGAACTAGCGGGAGGTCGCACAGATACGCAGTATTTT	CASSLELAGGRTDTQYF
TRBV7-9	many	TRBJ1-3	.	TGTGCCAGCAGCACGACCCTGACAACCCGCTCTGGAAACACCATATATTTT	CASSTTLTTRSGNTIYF
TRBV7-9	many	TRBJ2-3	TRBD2	TGTGCCAGCAGCTCAGCAACGGGGGGGGGCCGCACAGATACGCAGTATTTT	CASSSATGGGRTDTQYF
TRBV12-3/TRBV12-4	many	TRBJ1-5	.	TGTGCCAGCACCCACTCAGATCAGCCCCAGCATTTT	CASTHSDQPQHF
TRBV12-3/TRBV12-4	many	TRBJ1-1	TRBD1	TGTGCCAGCAGTTTCCCCTTGGGACAGGGTCCCACTGAAGCTTTCTTT	CASSFPLGQGPTEAFF
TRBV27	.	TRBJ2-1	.	TGTGCCAGCAGTTTTGATGTACTAGCACATGAGCAGTTCTTC	CASSFDVLAHEQFF
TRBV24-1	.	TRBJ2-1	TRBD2	TGTGCCACCAGTGATCCGGGGAGGGCTTATGAGCAGTTCTTC	CATSDPGRAYEQFF
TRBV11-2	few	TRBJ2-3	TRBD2	TGTGCCAGCAGCTTATTGGCGGGAGGGCTCACAGATACGCAGTATTTT	CASSLLAGGLTDTQYF
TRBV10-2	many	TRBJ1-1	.	TGCGCCAGCACTACAGGGACTGAAGCTTTCTTT	CASTTGTEAFF
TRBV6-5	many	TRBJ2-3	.	TGTGCCAGCAGTTACTCTTGGGGAGAATCTAGCACAGATACGCAGTATTTT	CASSYSWGESSTDTQYF
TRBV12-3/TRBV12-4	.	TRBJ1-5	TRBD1	TGTGCCAGCAGTGCGGGACAGGGGGCAGGTCAGCCCCAGCATTTT	CASSAGQGAGQPQHF
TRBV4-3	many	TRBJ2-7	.	TGCGCCAGCAGCCCATCAGGGACGGGCTCCTACGAGCAGTACTTC	CASSPSGTGSYEQYF
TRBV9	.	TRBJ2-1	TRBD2	TGTGCCAGCAGCGTAGGACTAGCGAGACCTGAGGATGAGCAGTTCTTC	CASSVGLARPEDEQFF
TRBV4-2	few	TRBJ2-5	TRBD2	TGTGCCAGCAGCCAAGGGGTGACTAGCGGGCCTCAAGAGACCCAGTACTTC	CASSQGVTSGPQETQYF
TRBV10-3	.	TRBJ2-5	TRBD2	TGTGCCATCAGTGATTCGGTAGCGGGGGGGTACCAAGAGACCCAGTACTTC	CAISDSVAGGYQETQYF
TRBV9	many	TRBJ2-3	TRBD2	TGTGCCAGCAGCGTAGAACTAGCGGGAGGGCCAGATACGCAGTATTTT	CASSVELAGGPDTQYF
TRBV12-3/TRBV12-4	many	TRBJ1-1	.	TGTGCCAGCAGTTCACAGCCTGGAATGTTGAACACTGAAGCTTTCTTT	CASSSQPGMLNTEAFF
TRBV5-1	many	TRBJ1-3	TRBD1	TGCGCCAGCAGCTTGTACCGACAGGGGCTTAACTCTGGAAACACCATATATTTT	CASSLYRQGLNSGNTIYF
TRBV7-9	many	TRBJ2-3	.	TGTGCCAGCAGCCCGGAGGGGGCAGATACGCAGTATTTT	CASSPEGADTQYF
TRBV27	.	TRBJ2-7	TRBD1	TGTGCCAGCAGTTTGAGGCAGGGGGCGAGCTCCTACGAGCAGTACTTC	CASSLRQGASSYEQYF
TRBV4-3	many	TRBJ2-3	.	TGCGCCAGCAGCCAAGATGGGTCGGGAAGCACAGATACGCAGTATTTT	CASSQDGSGSTDTQYF
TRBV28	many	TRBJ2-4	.	TGTGCCAGCAGTTTATTGTCCCCGTCCATTCAGTACTTC	CASSLLSPSIQYF
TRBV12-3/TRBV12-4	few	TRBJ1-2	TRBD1	TGTGCCAGCAGTCCCCAGACAGGGGGCGACTATGGCTACACCTTC	CASSPQTGGDYGYTF
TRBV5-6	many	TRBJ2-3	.	TGTGCCAGCAGCTTGGCGGGGGGCTCAGATACGCAGTATTTT	CASSLAGGSDTQYF
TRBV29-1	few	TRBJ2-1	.	TGCAGCGTTGAACGTGGGGGTGAGCAGTTCTTC	CSVERGGEQFF
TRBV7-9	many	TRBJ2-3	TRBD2	TGTGCCAGCAGGCCCGCTAGCGGGGACACAGATACGCAGTATTTT	CASRPASGDTDTQYF
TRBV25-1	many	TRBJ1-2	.	TGTGCCAGCAGTGTTTCAGGGTCTGGCTACACCTTC	CASSVSGSGYTF
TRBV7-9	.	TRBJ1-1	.	TGTGCCAGCAGCTTAGCGTCGGGATTGAACACTGAAGCTTTCTTT	CASSLASGLNTEAFF
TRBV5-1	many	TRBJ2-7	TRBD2	TGCGCCAGCAGCTTTACTAGCGGGACTCTCATGGGGGAGCAGTACTTC	CASSFTSGTLMGEQYF
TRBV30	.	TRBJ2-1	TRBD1	TGTGCCTGGAGTGTAGGGACAGGACTCTACAATGAGCAGTTCTTC	CAWSVGTGLYNEQFF
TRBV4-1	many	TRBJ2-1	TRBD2	TGCGCCAGCAGCCAAGAGCCGCCCGGACTAGCTTACAATGAGCAGTTCTTC	CASSQEPPGLAYNEQFF
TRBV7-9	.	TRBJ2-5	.	TGTGCCAGCAGCTTCCAGGGGCGCGCGGAGCCCCCGTACTTC	CASSFQGRAEPPYF
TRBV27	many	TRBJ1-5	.	TGTGCCAGCAGTTTACTAGGGGGTTGGGGAGGCAATCAGCCCCAGCATTTT	CASSLLGGWGGNQPQHF
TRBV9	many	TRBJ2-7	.	TGTGCCAGCAGCGTGACGGACCTGACCTACGAGCAGTACTTC	CASSVTDLTYEQYF
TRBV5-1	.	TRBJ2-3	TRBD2	TGCGCCAGCAGCTTGGAGCTAGCGGACCGGGATACGCAGTATTTT	CASSLELADRDTQYF
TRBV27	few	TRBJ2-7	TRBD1	TGTGCCAGCAGCCCCGCCGGGACAGGGTCCTACGAGCAGTACTTC	CASSPAGTGSYEQYF
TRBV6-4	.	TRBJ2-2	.	TGTGCCAGCACGTTATGGGAGCCCGGGGCGCTGTTTTTT	CASTLWEPGALFF
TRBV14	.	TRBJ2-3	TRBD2	TGTGCCGGTAGATCGGCGGGAGAAAACACAGATACGCAGTATTTT	CAGRSAGENTDTQYF
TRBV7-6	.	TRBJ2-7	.	TGTGCCAGCAGCTTGGGCGGCGGGTCTCACTACGAGCAGTACTTC	CASSLGGGSHYEQYF
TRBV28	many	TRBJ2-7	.	TGTGCCAGCAGTTTATTTCCGGAAATGAGCTCCTACGAGCAGTACTTC	CASSLFPEMSSYEQYF
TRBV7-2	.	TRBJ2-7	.	TGTGCCCGCCGCTCAGCGCTTCCGCCTTTGGAGCCGTACTTC	CARRSALPPLEPYF
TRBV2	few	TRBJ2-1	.	TGTGCCAGCATTCGAACCTTACGCTACAATGAGCAGTTCTTC	CASIRTLRYNEQFF